This T cell receptor (beta chain) originates from a study of cytomegalovirus exposure and HLA in healthy donors. Broader study findings: TCR beta chain V- and J-gene trimming was linked, in a later analysis, to a missense variant in DCLRE1C. About 87% or about 30% of the time was how often most TCR beta V segments were productive, according to an earlier analysis.

This clone was detected only once. Its specificity is unknown. When sampled, the donors appeared nominally healthy, though they likely had unrecorded immune exposures. Amplification used 60 Vbeta primers and 13 Jbeta primers. Assay used: immunoSEQ multiplex PCR; TCRdb lists only in-frame clones, some missing. The repertoire has some 190,000 clones, approximately 80% of them found once; the top ten carry approximately 2.4%. Looked up from germline, CDR1 is SGDLS and CDR2 is YYNGEE. V was pared by 3 bases and J by 6 bases, with 9 bases of the junction left unmatched. The CDR3 contains 16 residues. This receptor was identified in a male donor in good health and CMV-seronegative. The chain is built from TRBV9 and TRBJ1-6; 7 positions match TRBD1. The sequenced sample consisted of PBMCs. CDR3 in amino acids: CASSATGQAGNSPLHF. The CDR3 DNA sequence: TGTGCCAGCAGCGCCACTGGACAGGCGGGTAATTCACCCCTCCACTTT.